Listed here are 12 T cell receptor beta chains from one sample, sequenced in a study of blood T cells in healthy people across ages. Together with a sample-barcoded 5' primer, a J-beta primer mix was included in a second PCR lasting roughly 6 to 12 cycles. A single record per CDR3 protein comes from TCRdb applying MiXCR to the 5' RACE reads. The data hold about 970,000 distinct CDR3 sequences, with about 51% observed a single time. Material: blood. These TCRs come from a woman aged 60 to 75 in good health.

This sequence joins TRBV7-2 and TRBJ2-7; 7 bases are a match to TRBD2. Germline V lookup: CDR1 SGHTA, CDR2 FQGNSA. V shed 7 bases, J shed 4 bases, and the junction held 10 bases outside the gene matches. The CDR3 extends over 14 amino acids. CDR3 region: CASTFGGGIYEQYF. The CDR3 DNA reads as TGTGCCAGCACATTTGGCGGGGGAATTTACGAGCAGTACTTC.

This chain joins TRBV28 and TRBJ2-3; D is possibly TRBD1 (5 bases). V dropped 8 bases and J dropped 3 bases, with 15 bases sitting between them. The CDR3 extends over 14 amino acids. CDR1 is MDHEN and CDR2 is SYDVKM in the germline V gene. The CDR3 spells CASCLRDVTDTQYF. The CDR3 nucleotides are TGTGCCAGCTGCCTCAGGGATGTGACAGATACGCAGTATTTT.

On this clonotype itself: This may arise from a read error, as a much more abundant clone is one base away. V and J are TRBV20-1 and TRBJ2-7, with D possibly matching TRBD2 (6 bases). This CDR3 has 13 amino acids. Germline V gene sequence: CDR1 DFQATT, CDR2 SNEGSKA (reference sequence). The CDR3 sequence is CSGEGTQACEQYF. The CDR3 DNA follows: TGCAGCGGAGAAGGGACTCAGGCTTGCGAGCAGTACTTC.

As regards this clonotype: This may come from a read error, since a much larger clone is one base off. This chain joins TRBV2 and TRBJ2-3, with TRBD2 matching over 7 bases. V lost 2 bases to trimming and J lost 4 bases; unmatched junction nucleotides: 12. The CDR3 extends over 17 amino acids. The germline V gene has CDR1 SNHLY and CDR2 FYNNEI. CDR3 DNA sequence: TGTGCCAGCAGTGAATCGGGCGGGAGAGGGGAATCAGATACGCAGTATTTT. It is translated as CASSESGGRGESDTQYF. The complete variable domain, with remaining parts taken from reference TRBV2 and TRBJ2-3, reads EPEVTQTPSHQVTQMGQEVILRCVPISNHLYFYWYRQILGQKVEFLVSFYNNEISEKSEIFDDQFSVERPDGSNFTLKIRSTKLEDSAMYFCASSESGGRGESDTQYFGPGTRLTVL.

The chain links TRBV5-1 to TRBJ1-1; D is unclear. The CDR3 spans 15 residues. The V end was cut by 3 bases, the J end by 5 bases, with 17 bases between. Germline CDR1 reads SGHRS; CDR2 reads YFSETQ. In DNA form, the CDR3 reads TGCGCCAGCAGCTCTCGGATAAACGGCGGGACTGAAGCTTTCTTT. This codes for CASSSRINGGTEAFF.

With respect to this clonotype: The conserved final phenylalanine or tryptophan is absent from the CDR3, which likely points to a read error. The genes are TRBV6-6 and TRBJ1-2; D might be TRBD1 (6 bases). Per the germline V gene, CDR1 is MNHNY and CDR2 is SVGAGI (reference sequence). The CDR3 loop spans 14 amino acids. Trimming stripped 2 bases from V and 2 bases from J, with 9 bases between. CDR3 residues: CASSYGRGNYGYTL. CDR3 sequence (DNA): TGTGCCAGCAGTTACGGCAGGGGCAACTATGGCTACACCTTA.

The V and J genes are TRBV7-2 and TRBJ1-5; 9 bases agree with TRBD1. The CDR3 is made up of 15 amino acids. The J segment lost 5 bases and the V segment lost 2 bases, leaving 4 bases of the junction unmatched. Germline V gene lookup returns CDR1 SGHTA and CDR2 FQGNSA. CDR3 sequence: CASSLRTGADQPQHF. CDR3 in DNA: TGTGCCAGCAGCTTAAGGACAGGGGCCGATCAGCCCCAGCATTTT.

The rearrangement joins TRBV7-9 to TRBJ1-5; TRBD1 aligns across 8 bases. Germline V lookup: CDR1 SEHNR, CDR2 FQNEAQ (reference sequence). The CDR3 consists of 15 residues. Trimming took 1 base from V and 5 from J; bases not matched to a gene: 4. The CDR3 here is CASSLGTGKDQPQHF. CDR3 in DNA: TGTGCCAGCAGCTTAGGGACAGGGAAGGATCAGCCCCAGCATTTT.

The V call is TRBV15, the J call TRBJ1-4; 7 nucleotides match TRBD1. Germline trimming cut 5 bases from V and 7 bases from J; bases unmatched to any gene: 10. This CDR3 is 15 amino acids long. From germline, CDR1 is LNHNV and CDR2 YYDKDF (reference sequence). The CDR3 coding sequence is TGTGCCACCAGCTTCAGAAGACAGGGTGGTGAAAAACTGTTTTTT. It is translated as CATSFRRQGGEKLFF.

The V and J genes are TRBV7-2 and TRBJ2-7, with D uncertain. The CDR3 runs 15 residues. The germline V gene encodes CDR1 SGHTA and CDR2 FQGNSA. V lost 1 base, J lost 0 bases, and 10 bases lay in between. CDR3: CASSLGRTHSYEQYF. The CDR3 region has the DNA TGTGCCAGCAGCTTAGGCAGGACCCACTCCTACGAGCAGTACTTC.

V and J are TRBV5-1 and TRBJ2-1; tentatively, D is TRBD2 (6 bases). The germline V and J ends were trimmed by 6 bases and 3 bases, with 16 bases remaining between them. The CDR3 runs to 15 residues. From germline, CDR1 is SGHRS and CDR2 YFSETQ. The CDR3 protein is CASTPGTSDYNEQFF. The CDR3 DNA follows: TGCGCCAGCACACCCGGGACTTCGGACTACAATGAGCAGTTCTTC.

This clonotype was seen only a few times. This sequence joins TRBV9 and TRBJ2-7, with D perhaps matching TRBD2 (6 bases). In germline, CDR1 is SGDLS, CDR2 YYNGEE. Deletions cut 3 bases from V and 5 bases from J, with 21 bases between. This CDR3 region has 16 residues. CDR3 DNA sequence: TGTGCCAGCAGCGAGTCCCGAACTAGCAGTCAGGACGAGCAGTACTTC. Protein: CASSESRTSSQDEQYF.